These 10 T cell receptor beta chains originate from one sample sequenced in a study of cytomegalovirus exposure and HLA in healthy donors. Primers: 60 Vbeta forward and 13 Jbeta reverse. Repertoires were generated with immunoSEQ multiplex PCR, while TCRdb's copy carries only in-frame clones and drops some. The sample shows roughly 97,000 clones, over 8% of them seen only once. Sequenced sample: PBMCs. The source of these receptors is a man between 45 and 60 years old in good health and CMV-seropositive.

Only a few counts were recorded for this clone. The missing conserved phenylalanine or tryptophan at the end of this CDR3 makes a read error likely. The rearrangement links TRBV6-6 to TRBJ1-1; D not resolved. Germline assignment: CDR1 MNHNY and CDR2 SVGAGI (reference sequence). The CDR3 has 15 residues. V gave up 5 bases and J gave up 1 base, with 14 bases separating them. The CDR3 reads CASSGRPGSNTEAFS. Here the CDR3 DNA reads TGTGCCAGCAGTGGCCGACCGGGTTCGAACACTGAAGCTTTCTCT.

This clone was observed a few times. The chain combines TRBV28 with TRBJ2-3; TRBD2 matches at 10 bases. In germline, CDR1 is MDHEN, CDR2 SYDVKM. Trimming took 4 bases from V and 0 from J; bases not matched to a gene: 4. The CDR3 contains 16 residues. Here the CDR3 reads CASSSPTSGSTDTQYF. As DNA, the CDR3 is TGTGCCAGCAGTTCACCGACTAGCGGGAGCACAGATACGCAGTATTTT.

This clone has only a few counts. The chain combines TRBV5-1 with TRBJ2-7; D unresolved. Germline V CDR1 and CDR2: SGHRS, YFSETQ. V gave up 4 bases and J gave up 0 bases, with 8 bases separating them. The CDR3 runs 13 residues. In nucleotides, the CDR3 is TGCGCCAGCAGCCCCCGACTCTCCTACGAGCAGTACTTC. This codes for CASSPRLSYEQYF.

The chain employs TRBV6-5 and TRBJ1-5; D gene ambiguous. Germline values: CDR1 MNHEY, CDR2 SVGAGI. The CDR3 totals 12 residues. The V gene lost 5 bases and the J gene lost 4 bases, with 6 bases spanning the gap. CDR3 coding DNA: TGTGCCAGCAGTCCCCTAAATCAGCCCCAGCATTTT. Amino acid sequence: CASSPLNQPQHF.

This chain uses TRBV7-2 with TRBJ1-5, with a tentative D call TRBD1 (5 bases). There are 16 residues in the CDR3. The germline gives CDR1 SGHTA, CDR2 FQGNSA. V dropped 5 bases and J dropped 0 bases, with 14 bases sitting between them. CDR3 in amino acids: CASSIAGLYSNQPQHF. The CDR3 nucleotides read TGTGCCAGCAGCATCGCGGGACTCTATAGCAATCAGCCCCAGCATTTT.

This clone was seen a few times. V and J are TRBV28 and TRBJ2-5; 9 nucleotides line up with TRBD2. The ends lost 2 bases at V and 2 bases at J; junction bases unmatched: 3. Looked up from germline, CDR1 is MDHEN and CDR2 is SYDVKM. The CDR3 has 15 residues. CDR3 sequence reads: CASSLAGGSQETQYF. CDR3 DNA: TGTGCCAGCAGTTTAGCGGGAGGGAGTCAAGAGACCCAGTACTTC.

Here the CDR3 reads CAWGGTGDTEAFF. CDR3 in DNA: TGTGCCTGGGGAGGGACAGGGGACACTGAAGCTTTCTTT. This rearrangement joins TRBV30 to TRBJ1-1, with 10 bases fitting TRBD1. The germline V gene has CDR1 GTSNPN and CDR2 SVGIG (reference sequence). There are 13 residues in the CDR3. Losses at the gene ends were 5 bases for V and 3 bases for J; bases not matched to a gene: 3.

This clone was detected a few times. The chain uses TRBV19 and TRBJ1-4; 11 positions agree with TRBD1. V dropped 3 bases and J dropped 8; count of bases not matched to a gene: 8. Germline V lookup: CDR1 LNHDA, CDR2 SQIVND (reference sequence). The CDR3 covers 16 residues. The CDR3: CASSITPGQGGEKLFF. CDR3 in DNA: TGTGCCAGTAGTATTACCCCGGGACAGGGGGGCGAAAAACTGTTTTTT.

The chain links TRBV30 to TRBJ2-6; D is perhaps TRBD2 (6 bases). Germline V lookup: CDR1 GTSNPN, CDR2 SVGIG (reference sequence). V was pared by 0 bases and J by 2 bases, with 8 bases between. The CDR3 is 15 residues long. CDR3 residues: CAWSVGGAGANVLTF. As DNA, the CDR3 is TGTGCCTGGAGTGTAGGAGGGGCTGGGGCCAACGTCCTGACTTTC.

This clone was seen more than once but under ten times. The chain recombines TRBV5-1 with TRBJ2-5, with 8 bases that match TRBD1. Germline CDR1 and CDR2: SGHRS and YFSETQ. Trimming cost V 2 bases and J 1 base; bases outside gene matches: 10. There are 17 residues in the CDR3. CDR3 sequence: CASSLPHGQGVQETQYF. CDR3 sequence (DNA): TGCGCCAGCAGCTTACCGCATGGACAGGGCGTCCAAGAGACCCAGTACTTC.